What follows are 9 T cell receptor beta chains derived from one specimen sequenced in a study. In TCRdb, the RT-PCR reads were re-called with MiXCR into one record per CDR3 protein. The sample lists about 680,000 distinct CDR3 sequences, 14% occurring once. Sequencing was performed on memory CD4+ T cells from blood. These receptors all stem from a female donor in good health, serving as a healthy control.

This clonotype occurred a few times. This chain connects TRBV29-1 to TRBJ2-5, with TRBD1 identical over 9 bases. CDR1 and CDR2 from the germline V gene are SQVTM and ANQGSEA. This CDR3 is built from 13 residues. With V trimmed by 4 bases and J by 5 bases, 5 bases remained unmatched. The CDR3 bases are TGCAGCGTTGGACAGGGGGTCGGGGAGACCCAGTACTTC. Protein product: CSVGQGVGETQYF.

The chain uses TRBV5-1 and TRBJ1-1; 8 bases align to TRBD1. The CDR3 length is 14 residues. Unmatched junction bases numbered 5, after V lost 4 bases and J lost 3 bases. The V gene's germline CDR1 is SGHRS and CDR2 YFSETQ. In DNA, the CDR3 is TGCGCCAGCAGCCTGGACAGGGTCGACACTGAAGCTTTCTTT. Its protein product is CASSLDRVDTEAFF.

Notes on this clonotype: This likely comes from a read error, as the CDR3 has no conserved phenylalanine or tryptophan at its end. The chain couples TRBV5-6 to TRBJ2-3; D not certain. The V end was cut by 4 bases, the J end by 3 bases, with 6 bases between. The germline CDR1 and CDR2 sequences are SGHDT and YYEEEE. This CDR3 is built from 12 residues. CDR3 nucleotides: TGTGCCAGCAGCCCAGGAACAGATACGCAGTATCTT. Its translation is CASSPGTDTQYL.

This clonotype was counted a few times. The rearrangement links TRBV11-2 to TRBJ2-7, with 9 nucleotides matching TRBD1. V shed 1 base and J 5 bases; nucleotides not matched to a gene: 6. The CDR3 runs to 15 residues. CDR1 and CDR2 from the germline V gene are SGHAT and FQNNGV. CDR3 residues: CASSLAGTGLHEQYF. The DNA of the CDR3 is TGTGCCAGCAGCTTAGCCGGGACAGGGCTCCACGAGCAGTACTTC.

This clonotype was counted many times. The V gene is TRBV27, the J gene TRBJ2-1; D gene ambiguous. Per the germline V gene, CDR1 is MNHEY and CDR2 is SMNVEV (reference sequence). V was shortened by 5 bases and J by 8 bases, with 16 bases between the two germline ends. The CDR3 contains 14 residues. Here the CDR3 reads CASSAKDTRHEQFF. The DNA for the CDR3 is TGTGCCAGCAGTGCCAAAGATACACGTCATGAGCAGTTCTTC.

This clonotype was counted a few times. The chain combines TRBV6-5 with TRBJ2-3; TRBD1 matches 9 bases. The CDR3 sequence is 15 residues long. V lost 6 bases, J lost 5 bases, and 9 bases stayed unmatched. In germline, CDR1 is MNHEY, CDR2 SVGAGI. The CDR3, as DNA: TGTGCCAGCAGGTTAACCGGGACAGGGCGAGATACGCAGTATTTT. It encodes CASRLTGTGRDTQYF.

V usage is TRBV5-1 and J usage is TRBJ2-1; D assignment may be TRBD1 or TRBD2 (5 bases each). CDR3 length equals 15 residues. V was pared by 3 bases and J by 9 bases, with 19 bases between. Per germline, CDR1 SGHRS and CDR2 YFSETQ. CDR3 nucleotide sequence: TGCGCCAGCAGCTCCGGCGACTACCCCCAGGGTGAGCAGTTCTTC. It codes for CASSSGDYPQGEQFF. Based on the CDR3 plus reference TRBV5-1 and TRBJ2-1, the full variable domain is KAGVTQTPRYLIKTRGQQVTLSCSPISGHRSVSWYQQTPGQGLQFLFEYFSETQRNKGNFPGRFSGRQFSNSRSEMNVSTLELGDSALYLCASSSGDYPQGEQFFGPGTRLTVL.

The rearrangement links TRBV28 to TRBJ1-1; D is ambiguous. Germline V gives CDR1 MDHEN, CDR2 SYDVKM. Trimming left V 2 bases short and J 5 bases short, with 12 bases between. The CDR3 is 14 amino acids. The CDR3 spells CASSLNGVKTEAFF. In nucleotides, the CDR3 is TGTGCCAGCAGTTTAAATGGGGTTAAGACTGAAGCTTTCTTT.

This clonotype was counted a few times. The junction differs from germline at one of its ends, possibly a read error. The chain joins TRBV15 to TRBJ2-1; D is ambiguous. Germline V gene lookup returns CDR1 LNHNV and CDR2 YYDKDF (reference sequence). CDR3 length: 17 amino acids. DNA for the CDR3: TGTGCCACCAGCAGAGTAGGGAAGGGTGGCTCCTACATTGAGCAGTTCTTC. Translated, it gives CATSRVGKGGSYIEQFF.